This T cell receptor (beta chain) comes out of a study of identical twins. Template switching added a universal primer binding site, and final cDNA carried unique molecular identifiers. TCRdb fed the 5' RACE reads into MiXCR, producing one record per CDR3 protein. The table lists 1.5 million to 2 million distinct CDR3 sequences, around a third of them singletons. This CDR3 contains 16 residues. Germline CDR1 SGHRS, CDR2 YFSETQ. V lost 0 bases and J lost 2, with 11 bases in between. The rearrangement joins TRBV5-1 to TRBJ2-2; D not resolved. The sequenced material came from cord blood. The receptor was isolated from a newborn girl in good health. As DNA, the CDR3 is TGCGCCAGCAGCTTGGCCCTATCCTCAAACACCGGGGAGCTGTTTTTT. It yields the protein CASSLALSSNTGELFF.